A single sample gave rise to the 29 T cell receptor beta chains below, sequenced in a study of blood T cell repertoires in COVID-19. The protocol was immunoSEQ multiplex PCR, while the TCRdb copy is restricted to in-frame clones and leaves out a portion. The data contain roughly 220,000 clones, 65% to 85% of them singletons. Sequencing was done on a sample of peripheral blood. The receptors were sampled from a woman in her sixties or seventies with acute or convalescent COVID-19.

The chain joins TRBV19 to TRBJ2-1; 9 nucleotides agree with TRBD2. The germline CDR1 and CDR2 sequences are LNHDA and SQIVND (reference sequence). This CDR3 is 14 amino acids long. J was trimmed by 5 bases and V by 3 bases; bases with no gene match: 2. CDR3 residues: CASSMVAGDNEQFF. The DNA of the CDR3 is TGTGCCAGTAGTATGGTAGCGGGGGACAATGAGCAGTTCTTC.

The rearrangement joins TRBV5-1 to TRBJ1-1; D is uncertain. Trimming removed 0 bases at V and 4 bases at J, with 22 bases between. The germline V gene encodes CDR1 SGHRS and CDR2 YFSETQ. The CDR3 is 18 amino acids. The CDR3 bases are TGCGCCAGCAGCTTGGTTGGCAGCGGCAGAAGGTTTTCCACTGAAGCTTTCTTT. Translated, it gives CASSLVGSGRRFSTEAFF.

The V gene is TRBV5-6, the J gene TRBJ1-6; weak D call: TRBD1 (6 bases). The CDR3 has 16 residues. V shed 0 bases and J shed 9 bases, with 16 bases lying between them. Germline V gives CDR1 SGHDT, CDR2 YYEEEE. The CDR3 is CASSLADGGLVSPLHF. For the CDR3, the DNA is TGTGCCAGCAGCTTGGCCGACGGGGGGCTGGTTTCACCCCTCCACTTT.

The chain combines TRBV12-3 or TRBV12-4 with TRBJ1-2, with D unresolved. The CDR3 sequence is 12 residues long. The V end was cut by 6 bases, the J end by 6 bases, with 11 bases between. CDR3 nucleotide sequence: TGTGCCAGCAGAAAGGCGGTCCATGGCTACACCTTC. Its translation: CASRKAVHGYTF.

This clone has more than one count but fewer than ten. This chain uses TRBV19 with TRBJ2-2; D gene ambiguous. The V end was cut by 5 bases, the J end by 4 bases, with 14 bases between. Germline loops: CDR1 LNHDA, CDR2 SQIVND (reference sequence). This CDR3 has 15 residues. CDR3 region: CASSLSAAATGELFF. CDR3 nucleotide sequence: TGTGCCAGTAGTTTAAGTGCTGCGGCCACCGGGGAGCTGTTTTTT.

V usage is TRBV18 and J usage is TRBJ1-4, with D perhaps matching TRBD1 (5 bases). This CDR3 contains 16 residues. V gave up 2 bases and J gave up 4 bases, with 14 bases separating them. Germline lookup yields CDR1 KGHSH and CDR2 LQKENI. CDR3 in DNA: TGTGCCAGCTCACCAATAGGACGGGGGAATAATGAAAAACTGTTTTTT. It yields the protein CASSPIGRGNNEKLFF. The full variable domain, rest sourced from reference TRBV18 and TRBJ1-4, is NAGVMQNPRHLVRRRGQEARLRCSPMKGHSHVYWYRQLPEEGLKFMVYLQKENIIDESGMPKERFSAEFPKEGPSILRIQQVVRGDSAAYFCASSPIGRGNNEKLFFGSGTQLSVL.

This chain joins TRBV20-1 and TRBJ2-7; D gene unclear. V lost 3 bases, J lost 2 bases, and 5 bases lay in between. Germline V gene data show CDR1 as DFQATT and CDR2 as SNEGSKA (reference sequence). The CDR3 totals 11 residues. CDR3 loop: CSASTAYEQYF. The CDR3 region has the DNA TGCAGTGCTAGTACTGCCTACGAGCAGTACTTC.

V and J are TRBV18 and TRBJ1-1; D not resolved. The CDR3 length is 15 residues. Trimming pared 3 bases from V and 0 bases from J, leaving 11 bases between. Germline V gene lookup returns CDR1 KGHSH and CDR2 LQKENI. Here the CDR3 DNA reads TGTGCCAGCTCACCTGACAAATTGATGAACACTGAAGCTTTCTTT. Its translation: CASSPDKLMNTEAFF.

The rearrangement joins TRBV27 to TRBJ1-2; D is ambiguous. CDR1 is MNHEY and CDR2 is SMNVEV in the germline V gene (reference sequence). Deletions cut 10 bases from V and 7 bases from J, with 16 bases between. There are 12 residues in the CDR3. In DNA form, the CDR3 reads TGTGCCACCAGCAAAGAGGGCTCTGGCTACACCTTC. Translation gives CATSKEGSGYTF.

The chain links TRBV29-1 to TRBJ1-2; D remains ambiguous. Trimming pared 4 bases from V and 8 bases from J, leaving 14 bases between. The CDR3 covers 12 residues. Germline CDR1 SQVTM, CDR2 ANQGSEA. The CDR3 loop is CSVVAGRAGYTF. For the CDR3, the DNA is TGCAGCGTTGTGGCCGGGAGAGCCGGCTACACCTTC.

The chain uses TRBV6-5 and TRBJ1-1, with D tentatively TRBD1 (5 bases). Trimming left V 4 bases short and J 6 bases short, with 15 bases between. Per germline, CDR1 MNHEY and CDR2 SVGAGI. This CDR3 region has 14 residues. CDR3 sequence (DNA): TGTGCCAGCAGTTCTGGGACTTTCGGCGCTGAAGCTTTCTTT. It encodes CASSSGTFGAEAFF.

The chain recombines TRBV11-2 with TRBJ2-2, with D possibly matching TRBD1 (5 bases). V was trimmed by 2 bases and J by 6 bases, leaving 7 bases between them. This CDR3 is built from 13 residues. The germline V gene has CDR1 SGHAT and CDR2 FQNNGV. DNA for the CDR3: TGTGCCAGCAGCTTAATAGGGGCCGGGGAGCTGTTTTTT. It is translated as CASSLIGAGELFF. The variable domain in full, with the rest retrieved from reference TRBV11-2 and TRBJ2-2, is EAGVAQSPRYKIIEKRQSVAFWCNPISGHATLYWYQQILGQGPKLLIQFQNNGVVDDSQLPKDRFSAERLKGVDSTLKIQPAKLEDSAVYLCASSLIGAGELFFGEGSRLTVL.

The chain couples TRBV27 to TRBJ1-2; D might be TRBD1 (5 bases). The V end was cut by 4 bases, the J end by 7 bases, with 28 bases between. The CDR3 runs 18 residues. CDR1 MNHEY and CDR2 SMNVEV come from the germline V gene (reference sequence). CDR3 bases: TGTGCCAGCAGTTCAATACCCCCGGGGGGGTTTACACTCATTGGCTACACCTTC. Its protein is CASSSIPPGGFTLIGYTF.

The V call is TRBV11-2, the J call TRBJ1-5; TRBD1 matches at 7 bases. This CDR3 has 17 residues. Germline trimming cut 7 bases from V and 0 bases from J; bases unmatched to any gene: 12. Per germline, CDR1 SGHAT and CDR2 FQNNGV. The CDR3 DNA reads as TGTGCCAGCACCGACAGACAGGGTGCAAGTAGCAATCAGCCCCAGCATTTT. Translation: CASTDRQGASSNQPQHF. Full variable domain (remainder filled in from reference TRBV11-2 and TRBJ1-5): EAGVAQSPRYKIIEKRQSVAFWCNPISGHATLYWYQQILGQGPKLLIQFQNNGVVDDSQLPKDRFSAERLKGVDSTLKIQPAKLEDSAVYLCASTDRQGASSNQPQHFGDGTRLSIL.

This clone was counted once. The chain links TRBV10-2 to TRBJ2-1; D might be TRBD2 (7 bases). The CDR3 covers 16 residues. CDR1 WSHSY and CDR2 SAAADI come from the germline V gene. V dropped 1 base and J dropped 4 bases, with 14 bases sitting between them. The CDR3 here is CASSEFRGALYNEQFF. The CDR3 nucleotides read TGCGCCAGCAGTGAGTTTCGGGGGGCGCTTTACAATGAGCAGTTCTTC.

The chain combines TRBV28 with TRBJ2-3; maybe TRBD1 (6 bases). Germline V gene lookup returns CDR1 MDHEN and CDR2 SYDVKM. This CDR3 spans 14 amino acids. Trimming took off 5 bases at V and 2 bases at J, with 11 bases between the two ends. CDR3 coding DNA: TGTGCCAGCAGTCAACAGGGAAACACAGATACGCAGTATTTT. Translating it yields CASSQQGNTDTQYF.

The V and J genes are TRBV6-1 and TRBJ2-1, with 7 bases identical to TRBD2. Germline CDR1 reads MNHNS; CDR2 reads SASEGT. The CDR3 totals 15 residues. V was pared by 2 bases and J by 0 bases, with 1 base of the junction left unmatched. CDR3 residues: CASSERGSSYNEQFF. CDR3 nucleotide sequence: TGTGCCAGCAGTGAACGCGGGAGCTCCTACAATGAGCAGTTCTTC.

V gene TRBV5-1 combines with J gene TRBJ1-1; perhaps TRBD1 as D (5 bases). Germline V gives CDR1 SGHRS, CDR2 YFSETQ. The CDR3 has 14 residues. V lost 3 bases, J lost 1 base, and 10 bases lay in between. The CDR3 sequence is CASSSGLQNTEAFF. The CDR3 bases are TGCGCCAGCAGCTCAGGGTTACAGAACACTGAAGCTTTCTTT.

In the case of this clone: One junction end disagrees with the germline gene, perhaps due to a read error. The rearrangement uses TRBV7-9 and TRBJ1-2; 7 bases are shared with TRBD1. Germline lookup yields CDR1 SEHNR and CDR2 FQNEAQ (reference sequence). The CDR3 has 12 residues. The CDR3, as DNA: TGCTGGCAAGGGGGCAGATGTGGTGGCTACACCTTC. Its protein is CWQGGRCGGYTF.

The rearrangement joins TRBV4-1 to TRBJ1-1; 8 bases map to TRBD1. V trimming: 4 bases; J trimming: 8 bases; junction bases outside the gene matches: 9. The CDR3 consists of 14 residues. The germline V gene encodes CDR1 MGHRA and CDR2 YSYEKL. The CDR3 DNA sequence: TGCGCCAGCAGCCCCATCCTCCGGGACAGGGAAGCTTTCTTT. Translation: CASSPILRDREAFF.

The chain couples TRBV19 to TRBJ1-4; unclear D gene. The CDR3 loop spans 15 amino acids. Trimming shortened V by 3 bases and J by 8 bases, and 16 bases separated the two germline ends. Germline V CDR1 and CDR2: LNHDA, SQIVND (reference sequence). The CDR3 bases are TGTGCCAGTAGTATCCAAACCGGCCGAGGGGAAAAACTGTTTTTT. Amino acid sequence: CASSIQTGRGEKLFF.

The chain is built from TRBV2 and TRBJ1-4; D possibly corresponds to TRBD1 (5 bases). V dropped 2 bases and J dropped 10 bases, with 17 bases sitting between them. Germline values: CDR1 SNHLY, CDR2 FYNNEI. CDR3 size: 15 residues. CDR3 sequence reads: CASSERSRGSGKLFF. CDR3 DNA: TGTGCCAGCAGTGAAAGGAGTAGGGGATCGGGAAAACTGTTTTTT.

The chain employs TRBV2 and TRBJ2-1, with 7 bases that match TRBD1. Germline lookup yields CDR1 SNHLY and CDR2 FYNNEI. V gave up 6 bases and J gave up 14 bases; unmatched junction bases: 10. The CDR3 covers 12 residues. CDR3 loop: CASRWDSLGEFF. The CDR3 coding sequence is TGTGCCAGCAGGTGGGACAGCCTCGGGGAGTTCTTC.

This rearrangement joins TRBV4-1 to TRBJ2-1; D is uncertain. This CDR3 is 16 amino acids long. The ends were cut back, 1 base at V and 0 bases at J, with 10 bases in the middle. From germline, CDR1 is MGHRA and CDR2 YSYEKL. Written as DNA, the CDR3 is TGCGCCAGCAGCCAAGGTTACAGTGGCTCCTACAATGAGCAGTTCTTC. It is translated as CASSQGYSGSYNEQFF.

The chain employs TRBV7-8 and TRBJ1-2; 9 bases match TRBD1. CDR3 length equals 15 residues. Looked up from germline, CDR1 is SGHVS and CDR2 is FQNEAQ. V lost 4 bases to trimming and J lost 2 bases; unmatched junction nucleotides: 5. CDR3 loop: CASSSRDRGNYGYTF. The CDR3 DNA sequence: TGTGCCAGCAGCTCACGTGACAGGGGGAACTATGGCTACACCTTC.

The chain carries TRBV5-4 and TRBJ1-1; the match to TRBD1 covers 9 bases. The CDR3 sequence is 15 residues long. Per germline, CDR1 SGHNT and CDR2 YYREEE (reference sequence). The V gene end was trimmed by 4 bases and the J gene end by 4 bases; junction bases not matched to a gene: 8. The CDR3 sequence is CASSAPTGGFTEAFF. For the CDR3, the DNA is TGTGCCAGCAGCGCACCGACAGGGGGGTTCACTGAAGCTTTCTTT.

The genes are TRBV18 and TRBJ2-7; TRBD1 is a possible D gene (8 bases). This CDR3 contains 14 residues. Deletions cut 5 bases from V and 4 bases from J, with 15 bases between. The V gene's germline CDR1 is KGHSH and CDR2 LQKENI. CDR3 in amino acids: CASSFGQGGYEQYF. Here the CDR3 DNA reads TGTGCCAGCTCATTTGGACAGGGAGGGTACGAGCAGTACTTC.

CDR3 loop: CASSTTGRGFTDTQYF. CDR3 DNA: TGTGCCAGCAGCACAACGGGGCGGGGGTTCACAGATACGCAGTATTTT. The chain joins TRBV5-6 to TRBJ2-3, with TRBD2 matching 7 bases. CDR1 SGHDT and CDR2 YYEEEE come from the germline V gene. V shed 4 bases, J shed 2 bases, and the junction held 10 bases outside the gene matches. This CDR3 region has 16 residues.

The chain couples TRBV4-2 to TRBJ2-5; TRBD2 agrees at 12 bases. CDR3 length: 16 residues. V shed 0 bases, J shed 5 bases, and the junction held 4 bases outside the gene matches. Germline V CDR1 and CDR2: LGHNA, YNFKEQ. The CDR3 here is CASSQELGLAGETQYF. CDR3 nucleotide sequence: TGTGCCAGCAGCCAAGAGCTGGGACTAGCGGGTGAGACCCAGTACTTC.